Listed below are T cell receptor beta chains from one sample, sequenced in a study of cytomegalovirus exposure and HLA in healthy donors. Sequencing used immunoSEQ multiplex PCR; TCRdb keeps in-frame clones, though not all of them. The sample has around 26,000 clones, and its top ten clones hold approximately 18%. Source material: PBMCs. The origin of the receptors is a male donor in good health and CMV-seropositive. The CDR3 runs from the conserved cysteine through the conserved F or W. A D gene is named only where the DNA matches it firmly. Size tells how often a clone was seen (once, few, many) or the class of an expanded clone, and some rows leave it out.

TRBD2	TRBV19	TRBJ2-7	-	CASSPPKLAGGPNEQYF	TGTGCCAGTAGTCCCCCCAAACTAGCGGGAGGGCCCAACGAGCAGTACTTC
TRBD1	TRBV15	TRBJ2-7	-	CATGQAYEQYF	TGTGCCACCGGACAGGCCTACGAGCAGTACTTC
-	TRBV30	TRBJ2-1	-	CAWSGTRSSVNEQFF	TGTGCCTGGAGTGGCACTAGGTCGTCGGTAAATGAGCAGTTCTTC
-	TRBV29-1	TRBJ1-2	-	CSVGTGKLDGYTF	TGCAGCGTCGGTACGGGGAAACTGGATGGCTACACCTTC
-	TRBV6-1	TRBJ1-1	-	CASSDIQGDTEAFF	TGTGCCAGCAGCGACATACAGGGAGACACTGAAGCTTTCTTT
TRBD1	TRBV5-1	TRBJ1-2	-	CASSLGQGNYGYTF	TGCGCCAGCAGCTTGGGACAGGGGAACTATGGCTACACCTTC
TRBD2	TRBV27	TRBJ2-5	-	CASSLGLGLETQYF	TGTGCCAGCAGTCTTGGACTAGGCCTAGAGACCCAGTACTTC
-	TRBV19	TRBJ1-4	-	CASGRGGPNEKLFF	TGTGCCAGCGGGAGGGGAGGCCCGAATGAAAAACTGTTTTTT
TRBD2	TRBV19	TRBJ2-5	-	CASSIGAGGGQETQYF	TGTGCCAGTAGTATTGGAGCGGGGGGAGGACAAGAGACCCAGTACTTC
-	TRBV5-1	TRBJ1-2	-	CASRGTLSDYGYTF	TGCGCCAGCAGAGGGACATTATCTGACTATGGCTACACCTTC
TRBD1	TRBV7-2	TRBJ2-3	-	CASSPRQGATQYF	TGTGCCAGCAGCCCTCGACAGGGGGCTACGCAGTATTTT
-	TRBV6-6	TRBJ1-5	medium-sized	CASSYWGQTSNQPQHF	TGTGCCAGCAGTTACTGGGGGCAGACAAGCAATCAGCCCCAGCATTTT
-	TRBV25-1	TRBJ2-2	-	CASSPGDGGTGELFF	TGTGCCAGCAGCCCAGGGGATGGGGGCACCGGGGAGCTGTTTTTT
-	TRBV5-6	TRBJ2-7	-	CASSLGQGLYEQYF	TGTGCCAGCAGCTTGGGACAGGGACTCTACGAGCAGTACTTC
-	TRBV5-1	TRBJ2-2	-	CASSLTGAGETGELFF	TGCGCCAGCAGCCTCACGGGGGCGGGAGAAACCGGGGAGCTGTTTTTT
-	TRBV5-1	TRBJ1-1	-	CASSLQGWGNTEAFF	TGCGCCAGCAGCCTACAGGGATGGGGGAACACTGAAGCTTTCTTT
-	TRBV5-1	TRBJ1-2	-	CASSRGPAYGYTF	TGCGCCAGCAGCAGAGGGCCGGCCTATGGCTACACCTTC
-	TRBV27	TRBJ2-7	-	CASRLGASEQYF	TGTGCCAGCAGATTGGGGGCCAGCGAGCAGTACTTC
-	TRBV6-1	TRBJ1-2	-	CASSPSQARYGYTF	TGTGCCAGCAGCCCCTCCCAAGCGAGGTATGGCTACACCTTC
-	TRBV27	TRBJ2-5	-	CASKHGETQYF	TGTGCCAGCAAGCACGGGGAGACCCAGTACTTC
-	TRBV28	TRBJ2-7	-	CASSFPAGRYEQYF	TGTGCCAGCAGTTTCCCGGCAGGCCGCTACGAGCAGTACTTC
-	TRBV7-9	TRBJ2-1	-	CASSLMAEQFF	TGTGCCAGCAGCTTGATGGCTGAGCAGTTCTTC
-	TRBV5-1	TRBJ2-5	-	CASSLATGQVGEQYF	TGCGCCAGCAGCTTGGCGACAGGCCAGGTCGGGGAGCAGTACTTC
TRBD2	TRBV7-8	TRBJ2-7	-	CASTGLAGYEQYF	TGTGCCAGCACGGGACTAGCGGGCTACGAGCAGTACTTC
TRBD2	TRBV30	TRBJ2-1	-	CAWKGGAVGLDNEQFF	TGTGCCTGGAAGGGCGGTGCGGTAGGACTAGACAATGAGCAGTTCTTC
TRBD2	TRBV7-9	TRBJ2-5	-	CASSYPGLAGPETQYF	TGTGCCAGCAGCTACCCGGGACTAGCGGGACCAGAGACCCAGTACTTC
TRBD1	TRBV5-1	TRBJ1-1	-	CASSSGNTGAGTEAFF	TGCGCCAGCAGCTCGGGAAACACAGGGGCGGGAACTGAAGCTTTCTTT
TRBD2	TRBV28	TRBJ2-7	-	CASSPGLAGPYEQYF	TGTGCCAGCAGTCCTGGTCTAGCGGGCCCCTACGAGCAGTACTTC
TRBD2	TRBV9	TRBJ2-7	-	CASSVAASGIYEQYF	TGTGCCAGCAGCGTAGCGGCTAGCGGGATCTACGAGCAGTACTTC
TRBD1	TRBV19	TRBJ1-5	-	CASSSHPPGTGVRSNQPQHF	TGTGCCAGTAGCTCCCACCCCCCCGGGACAGGGGTACGGAGCAATCAGCCCCAGCATTTT
-	TRBV10-2	TRBJ1-1	-	CASRFQGGNTEAFF	TGCGCCAGCAGATTTCAGGGAGGGAACACTGAAGCTTTCTTT
-	TRBV27	TRBJ1-2	-	CASSPGAYLNYGYTF	TGTGCCAGCAGTCCAGGGGCCTATCTTAACTATGGCTACACCTTC
-	TRBV18	TRBJ2-7	-	CASSSPSRNEQYF	TGTGCCAGCTCAAGTCCTTCGAGGAACGAGCAGTACTTC
TRBD1	TRBV28	TRBJ2-7	-	CASSSPGTGVAYEQYF	TGTGCCAGCAGTTCCCCCGGGACAGGGGTCGCCTACGAGCAGTACTTC
-	TRBV30	TRBJ2-7	-	CAWRSRVYEQYF	TGTGCCTGGAGGAGCAGGGTGTACGAGCAGTACTTC
-	TRBV30	TRBJ1-3	-	CAWAGVGGNTIYF	TGTGCCTGGGCAGGGGTCGGTGGAAACACCATATATTTT
-	TRBV5-1	TRBJ2-5	-	CASSLTSQETQYF	TGCGCCAGCAGCTTGACCAGCCAAGAGACCCAGTACTTC
TRBD2	TRBV29-1	TRBJ2-3	-	CSVLTSGGTSTDTQYF	TGCAGCGTCCTGACTAGCGGGGGGACTAGCACAGATACGCAGTATTTT
TRBD2	TRBV27	TRBJ2-7	-	CASSFLGGEQYF	TGTGCCAGCAGTTTCCTGGGAGGGGAGCAGTACTTC
-	TRBV25-1	TRBJ1-2	-	CASSEQRVNYGYTF	TGTGCCAGCAGTGAACAGAGGGTCAACTATGGCTACACCTTC
-	TRBV6-1	TRBJ1-2	-	CASSQVSGLYGYTF	TGTGCCAGCAGCCAAGTTTCAGGCCTCTATGGCTACACCTTC
-	TRBV30	TRBJ2-2	-	CAWSVQGTGELFF	TGTGCCTGGAGTGTACAGGGAACCGGGGAGCTGTTTTTT
-	TRBV19	TRBJ2-5	-	CASHPGQPQETQYF	TGTGCCAGCCACCCCGGACAGCCCCAAGAGACCCAGTACTTC
-	TRBV7-9	TRBJ2-7	-	CASSTDLYEQYF	TGTGCCAGCAGCACAGACCTTTACGAGCAGTACTTC
TRBD2	TRBV5-1	TRBJ2-2	-	CASSSLAGGRTGELFF	TGCGCCAGCAGCTCCCTAGCGGGGGGTCGGACCGGGGAGCTGTTTTTT
TRBD1	TRBV9	TRBJ1-2	-	CASSSRDRDYGGYTF	TGTGCCAGCAGCTCCCGGGACAGGGACTACGGCGGCTACACCTTC
-	TRBV29-1	TRBJ2-3	-	CSVDLQSTDTQYF	TGCAGCGTTGATCTACAGAGCACAGATACGCAGTATTTT
-	TRBV9	TRBJ1-5	-	CASSVSPGFPLHF	TGTGCCAGCAGCGTCAGTCCGGGATTCCCCCTGCATTTT
-	TRBV14	TRBJ2-7	-	CASSQVHRYYEQYF	TGTGCCAGCAGCCAAGTGCACAGGTACTACGAGCAGTACTTC